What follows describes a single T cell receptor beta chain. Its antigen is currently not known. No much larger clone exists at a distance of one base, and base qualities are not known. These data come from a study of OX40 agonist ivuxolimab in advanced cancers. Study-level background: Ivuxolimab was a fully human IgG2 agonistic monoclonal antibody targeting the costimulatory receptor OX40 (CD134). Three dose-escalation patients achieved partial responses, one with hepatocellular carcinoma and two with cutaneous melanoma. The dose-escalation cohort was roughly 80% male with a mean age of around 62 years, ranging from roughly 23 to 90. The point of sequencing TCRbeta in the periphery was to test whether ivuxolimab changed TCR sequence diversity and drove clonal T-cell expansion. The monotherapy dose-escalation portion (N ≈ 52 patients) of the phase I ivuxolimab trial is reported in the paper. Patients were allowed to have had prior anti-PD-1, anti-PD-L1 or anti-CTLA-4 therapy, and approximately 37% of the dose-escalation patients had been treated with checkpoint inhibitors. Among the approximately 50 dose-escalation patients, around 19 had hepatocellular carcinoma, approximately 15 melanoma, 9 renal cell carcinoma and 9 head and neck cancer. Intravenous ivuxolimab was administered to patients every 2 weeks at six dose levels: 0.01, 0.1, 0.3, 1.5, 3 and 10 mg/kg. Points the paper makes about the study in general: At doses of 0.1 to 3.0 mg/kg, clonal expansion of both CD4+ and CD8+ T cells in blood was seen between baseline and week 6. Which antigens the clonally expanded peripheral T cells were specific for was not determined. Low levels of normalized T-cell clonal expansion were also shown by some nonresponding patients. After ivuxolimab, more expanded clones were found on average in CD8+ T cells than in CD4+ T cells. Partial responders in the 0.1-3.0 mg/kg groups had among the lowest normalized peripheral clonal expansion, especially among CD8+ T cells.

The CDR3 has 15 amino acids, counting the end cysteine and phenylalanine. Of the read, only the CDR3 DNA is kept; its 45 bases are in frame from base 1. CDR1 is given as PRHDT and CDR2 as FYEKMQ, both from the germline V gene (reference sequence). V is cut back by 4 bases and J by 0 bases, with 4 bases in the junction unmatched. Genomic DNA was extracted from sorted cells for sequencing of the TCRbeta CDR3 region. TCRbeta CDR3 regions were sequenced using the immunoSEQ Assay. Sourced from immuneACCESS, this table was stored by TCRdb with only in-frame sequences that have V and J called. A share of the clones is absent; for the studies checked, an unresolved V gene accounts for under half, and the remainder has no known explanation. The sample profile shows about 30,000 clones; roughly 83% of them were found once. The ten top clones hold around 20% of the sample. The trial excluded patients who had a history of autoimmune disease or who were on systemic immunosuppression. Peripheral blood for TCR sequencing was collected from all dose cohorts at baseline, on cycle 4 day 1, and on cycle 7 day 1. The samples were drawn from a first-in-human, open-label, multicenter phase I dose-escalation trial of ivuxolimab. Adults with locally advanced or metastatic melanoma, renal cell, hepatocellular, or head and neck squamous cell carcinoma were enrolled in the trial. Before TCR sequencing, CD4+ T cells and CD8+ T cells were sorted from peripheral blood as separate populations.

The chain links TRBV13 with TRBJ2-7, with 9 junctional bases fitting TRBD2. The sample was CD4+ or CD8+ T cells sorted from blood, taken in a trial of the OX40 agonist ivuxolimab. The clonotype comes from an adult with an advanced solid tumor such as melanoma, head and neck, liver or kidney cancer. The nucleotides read TGTGCCAGCAGCTCCGGGACTAGCAGCTCCTACGAGCAGTACTTC. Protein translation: CASSSGTSSSYEQYF.